Shown below are 28 T cell receptor beta chains from a single sample sequenced in a study of a mutant IDH1 vaccine in newly diagnosed glioma. The repertoire was sequenced with immunoSEQ multiplex PCR; TCRdb's copy has only in-frame clones and lacks some. This table has about 67,000 clones, about four fifths appearing once. Regarding time point: baseline, week 1 (first vaccination visit). Specified treatment: pre-vaccination baseline after standard-of-care therapy. The sequences come from peripheral blood mononuclear cells (PBMCs), collected from a glioma patient treated with radiotherapy, temozolomide or both. The receptors stem from a woman between 18 and 29 years old with glioma. Some clones in this sample may be carry-over from other donors' samples.

This sequence joins TRBV7-7 and TRBJ1-1, with D uncertain. The CDR3 runs 13 residues. The germline V gene encodes CDR1 SSHAT and CDR2 FNYEAQ (reference sequence). V was pared by 5 bases and J by 4 bases, with 11 bases between. Here the CDR3 reads CASSRTVATEAFF. The CDR3 bases are TGTGCCAGCAGCCGAACAGTGGCCACTGAAGCTTTCTTT.

The V call is TRBV4-2, the J call TRBJ1-1, with D possibly matching TRBD1 (6 bases). The CDR3 is made up of 16 amino acids. Germline loops: CDR1 LGHNA, CDR2 YNFKEQ. V was trimmed by 0 bases and J by 2 bases, leaving 13 bases between them. CDR3 residues: CASSQDRGSSNTEAFF. The CDR3 DNA is TGTGCCAGCAGCCAAGACAGGGGTTCATCCAACACTGAAGCTTTCTTT.

The chain links TRBV5-4 to TRBJ2-2, with 10 bases fitting TRBD1. Germline assignment: CDR1 SGHNT and CDR2 YYREEE (reference sequence). With V trimmed by 4 bases and J by 0 bases, 6 bases remained unmatched. The CDR3 runs 17 residues. The DNA for the CDR3 is TGTGCCAGCAGCCGACCCGGACAGGGGGCGAACACCGGGGAGCTGTTTTTT. Translation: CASSRPGQGANTGELFF.

The chain joins TRBV25-1 to TRBJ2-5; a possible D gene is TRBD2 (5 bases). In germline, CDR1 is MGHDK, CDR2 SYGVNS. Trimming cost V 2 bases and J 7 bases, with 14 bases left between them. The CDR3 covers 14 residues. CDR3 amino acids: CASSEGRADGTQYF. The DNA for the CDR3 is TGTGCCAGCAGTGAAGGGCGGGCCGATGGGACCCAGTACTTC.

The chain couples TRBV10-3 to TRBJ1-1; D gene uncertain. V was cut by 9 bases and J by 1 base, with 21 bases left in between. The germline V gene has CDR1 ENHRY and CDR2 SYGVKD. This CDR3 has 16 amino acids. For the CDR3, the DNA is TGTGCCATATCCCGCACGCAATCGGGGTCGAACACTGAAGCTTTCTTT. This encodes CAISRTQSGSNTEAFF.

V is TRBV9 and J is TRBJ1-5; D call uncertain. The CDR3 loop spans 13 amino acids. Trimming shortened V by 0 bases and J by 4 bases, and 5 bases separated the two germline ends. Looked up from germline, CDR1 is SGDLS and CDR2 is YYNGEE. The CDR3 DNA follows: TGTGCCAGCAGCGTAGCTACGAATCAGCCCCAGCATTTT. Amino acid sequence: CASSVATNQPQHF.

V usage is TRBV6-5 and J usage is TRBJ2-4, with a possible D match to TRBD1 (6 bases). The V and J ends lost 6 bases and 7 bases respectively, with 10 bases between them. From germline, CDR1 is MNHEY and CDR2 SVGAGI. The length of the CDR3 is 12 residues. DNA for the CDR3: TGTGCCAGCAGCGACAGGAGGAACATTCAGTACTTC. This gives the protein CASSDRRNIQYF.

This clone was detected only once. The V gene is TRBV11-3, the J gene TRBJ2-3; D possibly corresponds to TRBD2 (7 bases). This CDR3 region has 14 residues. The germline V gene encodes CDR1 SGHNT and CDR2 YENEEA. Trimming shortened V by 2 bases and J by 8 bases, and 14 bases separated the two germline ends. The CDR3: CASSLRGGGGTQYF. DNA for the CDR3: TGTGCCAGCAGCTTAAGAGGGGGGGGAGGTACGCAGTATTTT. The whole variable domain, filled in from reference TRBV11-3 and TRBJ2-3, reads EAGVVQSPRYKIIEKKQPVAFWCNPISGHNTLYWYLQNLGQGPELLIRYENEEAVDDSQLPKDRFSAERLKGVDSTLKIQPAELGDSAVYLCASSLRGGGGTQYFGPGTRLTVL.

The chain joins TRBV11-2 to TRBJ2-7, with 9 bases aligning to TRBD1. The length of the CDR3 is 15 residues. The V segment lost 0 bases and the J segment 3 bases; nucleotides outside the gene matches: 3. Per the germline V gene, CDR1 is SGHAT and CDR2 is FQNNGV. CDR3 sequence reads: CASSLEQGASYEQYF. CDR3 in DNA: TGTGCCAGCAGCTTAGAACAGGGGGCAAGCTACGAGCAGTACTTC.

This clone was detected a few times. The chain employs TRBV11-3 and TRBJ1-1; D gene unclear. The CDR3 contains 11 residues. V gave up 2 bases and J gave up 6 bases, with 4 bases separating them. Germline-derived CDR1 and CDR2 are SGHNT and YENEEA. The CDR3 here is CASSLSAEAFF. Written as DNA, the CDR3 is TGTGCCAGCAGCTTATCGGCTGAAGCTTTCTTT.

The J gene is TRBJ2-1, the V gene TRBV7-2; 9 nucleotides agree with TRBD2. The CDR3 totals 14 residues. Germline V gene sequence: CDR1 SGHTA, CDR2 FQGNSA. The V and J ends lost 8 bases and 4 bases, in that order; junction bases with no gene match: 6. The CDR3 DNA is TGTGCCAGCTGCCAGACTAGCGGATACAATGAGCAGTTCTTC. This gives the protein CASCQTSGYNEQFF.

V gene TRBV25-1 combines with J gene TRBJ1-2; 7 bases match TRBD1. The CDR3 sequence is 15 residues long. V lost 4 bases, J lost 4 bases, and 9 bases stayed unmatched. The germline V gene encodes CDR1 MGHDK and CDR2 SYGVNS. CDR3 nucleotides: TGTGCCAGCAGTGGAACCAGGGGGTCGAGCTATGGCTACACCTTC. Its protein is CASSGTRGSSYGYTF.

The J gene is TRBJ1-6, the V gene TRBV6-5; tentatively, D is TRBD1 (6 bases). Germline V gene sequence: CDR1 MNHEY, CDR2 SVGAGI. Trimming removed 6 bases from V and 9 bases from J, with 18 bases in between. The CDR3 sequence is 15 residues long. The DNA for the CDR3 is TGTGCCAGCAGCCGCTCGGGGGGCACAGGTTCACCCCTCCACTTT. Translated: CASSRSGGTGSPLHF.

V is TRBV9 and J is TRBJ2-2, with D possibly TRBD1 on 5 matching bases. This CDR3 has 15 residues. CDR1 and CDR2 (germline): SGDLS, YYNGEE. Deletions cut 0 bases from V and 1 base from J, with 7 bases between. This CDR3 is CASSVVGQNTGELFF. The CDR3 DNA sequence: TGTGCCAGCAGCGTAGTTGGACAGAACACCGGGGAGCTGTTTTTT.

The sample holds one count of this clone. The CDR3 sequence is CASSPRQSTEAFF. CDR3 coding DNA: TGTGCCAGCAGCCCCCGACAGAGCACTGAAGCTTTCTTT. V usage is TRBV7-3 and J usage is TRBJ1-1; perhaps TRBD1 as D (5 bases). In germline, CDR1 is SGHTA, CDR2 FQGTGA. V lost 5 bases to trimming and J lost 4 bases, with 11 bases between them. The CDR3 contains 13 residues.

The chain employs TRBV5-6 and TRBJ2-1, with D maybe TRBD1 (6 bases). The germline V gene encodes CDR1 SGHDT and CDR2 YYEEEE. This CDR3 region has 11 residues. With 3 bases removed from V and 10 bases from J, the gap between germline ends came to 8 bases. This CDR3 is CASSSGVEQFF. CDR3 nucleotide sequence: TGTGCCAGCAGCTCAGGGGTCGAGCAGTTCTTC. Together with reference TRBV5-6 and TRBJ2-1, the CDR3 gives the full variable domain: DAGVTQSPTHLIKTRGQQVTLRCSPKSGHDTVSWYQQALGQGPQFIFQYYEEEERQRGNFPDRFSGHQFPNYSSELNVNALLLGDSALYLCASSSGVEQFFGPGTRLTVL.

The gene calls are TRBV27 and TRBJ1-2; 7 bases are shared with TRBD1. J lost 7 bases, V lost 0 bases, and 11 bases had no gene match. Germline values: CDR1 MNHEY, CDR2 SMNVEV (reference sequence). The CDR3 is 16 amino acids. The CDR3 DNA is TGTGCCAGCAGTTTATCGATATTAGGAGACAGGGCTGGCTACACCTTC. It translates to CASSLSILGDRAGYTF.

The CDR3 nucleotides read TGTGCCAGCAGTGAAGTGGACAGGGGGAACACTGAAGCTTTCTTT. Amino acids: CASSEVDRGNTEAFF. V is TRBV2 and J is TRBJ1-1; 9 positions agree with TRBD1. Germline V CDR1 and CDR2: SNHLY, FYNNEI. With V trimmed by 1 base and J by 1 base, 1 base remained unmatched. This CDR3 region has 15 residues.

This sequence joins TRBV29-1 and TRBJ1-5; D remains unclear. CDR3 length: 13 amino acids. From germline, CDR1 is SQVTM and CDR2 ANQGSEA. V was pared by 6 bases and J by 7 bases, with 16 bases between. CDR3 protein: CSVSRAGGQPQHF. In DNA, the CDR3 is TGCAGCGTCTCGCGGGCAGGAGGGCAGCCCCAGCATTTT.

CDR3 DNA: TGTGCCAGCAGTCCGGGACTAGCGGGGTCTTCCTACGAGCAGTACTTC. It specifies CASSPGLAGSSYEQYF. This rearrangement joins TRBV27 to TRBJ2-7, with 13 bases that match TRBD2. The germline V gene encodes CDR1 MNHEY and CDR2 SMNVEV (reference sequence). The CDR3 covers 16 residues. J lost 1 base, V lost 5 bases, and 5 bases had no gene match.

For the CDR3, the DNA is TGCAGCGTTGTGGGGACTCGACAGGCAGTCCAAGAGACCCAGTACTTC. It encodes CSVVGTRQAVQETQYF. The chain couples TRBV29-1 to TRBJ2-5; D could derive from TRBD1 or TRBD2 (6 bases each). The germline gives CDR1 SQVTM, CDR2 ANQGSEA. The CDR3 totals 16 residues. Between the trimmed V and J ends, which lost 4 bases and 1 base, there was a span of 19 bases.

This clone was observed a few times. This chain joins TRBV6-6 and TRBJ1-5; the D gene is possibly TRBD1 (5 bases). CDR1 and CDR2 from the germline V gene are MNHNY and SVGAGI (reference sequence). V dropped 7 bases and J dropped 0 bases, with 10 bases sitting between them. This CDR3 spans 14 amino acids. CDR3 loop: CASTPRVSNQPQHF. CDR3 DNA: TGTGCCAGCACTCCCAGGGTTAGCAATCAGCCCCAGCATTTT.

The chain employs TRBV6-5 and TRBJ2-7; 7 bases align to TRBD1. Germline CDR1 reads MNHEY; CDR2 reads SVGAGI. The CDR3 is made up of 14 amino acids. Unmatched junction bases numbered 4, after V lost 4 bases and J lost 1 base. The CDR3 loop is CASSLTGQSYEQYF. CDR3 sequence (DNA): TGTGCCAGCAGTTTGACGGGACAGTCCTACGAGCAGTACTTC.

The V and J genes are TRBV7-9 and TRBJ1-4; unclear D gene. Germline lookup yields CDR1 SEHNR and CDR2 FQNEAQ (reference sequence). The V end lost 2 bases, the J end lost 0 bases, and 4 bases lay between the germline ends. The CDR3 sequence is 14 residues long. The CDR3 protein is CASSLRATNEKLFF. CDR3 coding DNA: TGTGCCAGCAGCTTACGGGCAACTAATGAAAAACTGTTTTTT.

J is TRBJ2-1 and V is TRBV30; D gene unclear. The CDR3 covers 11 residues. V lost 4 bases and J 7 bases, leaving 8 bases between the germline ends. The germline CDR1 and CDR2 sequences are GTSNPN and SVGIG (reference sequence). The CDR3 coding sequence is TGTGCCTGGATGTCCTCGAATGAGCAGTTCTTC. Translated: CAWMSSNEQFF.

V is TRBV5-4 and J is TRBJ2-7; TRBD1 aligns across 11 bases. V dropped 3 bases and J dropped 3; count of bases not matched to a gene: 5. CDR1 is SGHNT, CDR2 YYREEE, per germline (reference sequence). The CDR3 totals 15 residues. Here the CDR3 DNA reads TGTGCCAGCAGCTCAGCCGGGACAGGGGGCTACGAGCAGTACTTC. Its protein product is CASSSAGTGGYEQYF.

This sequence joins TRBV7-9 and TRBJ2-7; weak D call: TRBD1 (5 bases). CDR1 is SEHNR, CDR2 FQNEAQ, per germline (reference sequence). This CDR3 contains 15 residues. Trimming shortened V by 5 bases and J by 2 bases, and 16 bases separated the two germline ends. The CDR3 loop is CASSQRGFSPYEQYF. The CDR3 region has the DNA TGTGCCAGCAGCCAAAGGGGATTTAGCCCCTACGAGCAGTACTTC.

J is TRBJ2-3 and V is TRBV11-2; TRBD1 agrees at 7 bases. Germline values: CDR1 SGHAT, CDR2 FQNNGV. V was clipped by 2 bases and J by 2 bases; unmatched bases: 7. This CDR3 region has 16 residues. CDR3 DNA sequence: TGTGCCAGCAGCTTACGTCGGGACAGAGTCACAGATACGCAGTATTTT. It specifies CASSLRRDRVTDTQYF.